The clone carrying this T cell receptor (beta chain) was counted a few times. Using immunoSEQ multiplex PCR, the repertoire was profiled, and TCRdb retains in-frame clones only, with some absent. Of about 820,000 clones in the sample, 80% to 95% were seen once. The data were obtained in a study of shared clonotypes between healthy human individuals. The CDR3 covers 14 residues. CDR1 and CDR2 (germline): SGHNT, YYREEE (reference sequence). Trimming removed 3 bases from V and 1 base from J; junction bases left unmatched: 1. As defined, naive CD8 cells were CD45RO-negative and positively selected for CCR7, with terminally differentiated effector memory CD45RA+ cells excluded.

The sequencing input was naive CD8+ T cells sorted from blood. This chain uses TRBV5-4 with TRBJ1-1; 9 bases line up with TRBD1. The clonotype originates from a man aged 25 to 40 in good health. In nucleotides, the CDR3 is TGTGCCAGCAGCTCGGGACAGGGGAACACTGAAGCTTTCTTT. Translated: CASSSGQGNTEAFF. Together with reference TRBV5-4 and TRBJ1-1, the CDR3 gives the full variable domain: ETGVTQSPTHLIKTRGQQVTLRCSSQSGHNTVSWYQQALGQGPQFIFQYYREEENGRGNFPPRFSGLQFPNYSSELNVNALELDDSALYLCASSSGQGNTEAFFGQGTRLTVV.